The sequence of this T cell receptor beta chain was determined in a study of T cells in Graves' hyperthyroidism and ophthalmopathy. The study's findings and limits: Peripheral blood also featured most of the thyroid clonotypes expanded above 0.001. Before onset, by a median of approximately 6.8 months, the model predicted ophthalmopathy.

This clonotype was seen at least ten times. No antigen is known for it. TCR beta CDR3 regions were amplified from RNA. A set of HTBI primers served as the primers for a first-round RT-PCR of the TCR CDR3. TCRdb ran MiXCR on the multiplex PCR reads and lists one entry per CDR3 protein. The sample includes 550,000 to 800,000 distinct CDR3 sequences, 17% of them seen just once. With 2 bases removed from V and 5 bases from J, the gap between germline ends came to 9 bases. The CDR3 sequence is 13 residues long. Germline V gene sequence: CDR1 MDHEN, CDR2 SYDVKM. The chain couples TRBV28 to TRBJ1-1; no definite D call. The receptor's source is a middle-aged man with Graves' hyperthyroidism. The sample taken for sequencing was blood. CDR3 amino acids: CASSLEVGTEAFF. The CDR3 DNA follows: TGTGCCAGCAGTTTAGAGGTGGGGACTGAAGCTTTCTTT.